These T cell receptor beta chains were read from a single sample in a study of T cell responses to AZD1222 COVID-19 vaccine. Using immunoSEQ multiplex PCR, the repertoire was profiled, and TCRdb retains in-frame clones only, with some absent. The table includes 150,000 to 160,000 clones, 85% to 90% detected once. The sequences come from peripheral blood, collected 28 days after the second AZD1222 dose. These receptor sequences come from an adult who received the AZD1222 COVID-19 vaccine. CDR3s include the opening cysteine and the closing phenylalanine or tryptophan. D genes are given only for firm matches. Clone size, where shown, is once, few, many, or a class for clones that have expanded.

TGTGCCAGCAGTTCAGGGGTTCAGCCCCAGCATTTT,CASSSGVQPQHF,-,TRBV28,-,TRBJ1-5,12
TGTGCCAGCAGCTTAGTGGCGGGAGCTGGAAACACCATATATTTT,CASSLVAGAGNTIYF,-,TRBV7-2,-,TRBJ1-3,15
TGTGCCAGCAGCCCCCAGATTGGACCGAACACTGAAGCTTTCTTT,CASSPQIGPNTEAFF,-,TRBV5-4,-,TRBJ1-1,15
TGTGCCAGCAGTTTCCTAGCGGGCTCCTACGAGCAGTACTTC,CASSFLAGSYEQYF,-,TRBV27,TRBD2,TRBJ2-7,14
TGTGCCAGCAGCTTAAGGGCGGGACCCTCCTACGAGCAGTACTTC,CASSLRAGPSYEQYF,-,TRBV7-3,-,TRBJ2-7,15
TGTGCCAGCAGCCCCCGTGTAGAACAGGGGTGGGCTGGGGCCAACGTCCTGACTTTC,CASSPRVEQGWAGANVLTF,-,TRBV11-2,TRBD1,TRBJ2-6,19
TGTGCCGTTGAGGTGGGGCCCTACGAGCAGTACTTC,CAVEVGPYEQYF,-,TRBV6-6,-,TRBJ2-7,12
TGTGCCAGCAGCCAGGTGGGGTACCGGAGAACTAGCGACCACAATGAGCAGTTCTTC,CASSQVGYRRTSDHNEQFF,-,TRBV7-2,TRBD2,TRBJ2-1,19
TGTGCCAGCAGTCACCCTAGCGGGTTCACAGAGACCCAGTACTTC,CASSHPSGFTETQYF,once,TRBV6-2/TRBV6-3,TRBD2,TRBJ2-5,15
TGTGCCAGCAGCCGGGGACAGGGTGCAACTAATGAAAAACTGTTTTTT,CASSRGQGATNEKLFF,-,TRBV5-4,TRBD1,TRBJ1-4,16
TGTGCCAGCAGCTTAGGGGGCACGGGCTGGAGCTCCTACAATGAGCAGTTCTTC,CASSLGGTGWSSYNEQFF,-,TRBV11-2,-,TRBJ2-1,18
TGTGCCAGCAGCGTAAGTCCGGTAGACAATGAGCAGTTCTTC,CASSVSPVDNEQFF,-,TRBV7-3,-,TRBJ2-1,14
TGTGCCAGCAGTTCATCTGGCTATGGCTACACCTTC,CASSSSGYGYTF,-,TRBV27,-,TRBJ1-2,12
TGCGCCAGCAGTGACCCTACGGGGCTCTCTTCCACTGGGGCCAACGTCCTGACTTTC,CASSDPTGLSSTGANVLTF,-,TRBV10-1,-,TRBJ2-6,19
TGCAGCGTTGGACTGGGCGCCGGGGAGCTGTTTTTT,CSVGLGAGELFF,-,TRBV29-1,-,TRBJ2-2,12
TGTGCCAGCAGCAACTACGGGTCACCCCTCCACTTT,CASSNYGSPLHF,once,TRBV6-4,-,TRBJ1-6,12
TGTGCCAGCTCACGGGGGAGCTCCTACGAGCAGTACTTC,CASSRGSSYEQYF,-,TRBV18,-,TRBJ2-7,13
TGCGCCAGCAGCCAAGACCTAGTGGGCAATGAGCAGTTCTTC,CASSQDLVGNEQFF,-,TRBV4-3,-,TRBJ2-1,14
TGTGCCAGCAGCTTACAGAAGAACACTGAAGCTTTCTTT,CASSLQKNTEAFF,-,TRBV7-2,-,TRBJ1-1,13
TGTGCCAGCAGTTTAACAGCGGGAAGCTACGAGCAGTACTTC,CASSLTAGSYEQYF,-,TRBV27,TRBD2,TRBJ2-7,14